This T cell receptor beta chain is drawn from a study of spatial heterogeneity in lung cancer. On the study more broadly: The authors sequenced available follow-up PBMC samples, taken a median of about 24 months after resection. As counted in raw reads, each unique TCR and UMI combination appeared more than ten times on average.

The study tagged each TCR cDNA molecule with a unique molecular identifier. TCRdb re-analysed the 5' RACE reads in MiXCR, keeping a single row per CDR3 protein. Of some 110,000 distinct CDR3 sequences listed, 12% are singletons. This clonotype was detected a few times. The antigen is undetermined. Study-level points and caveats: Ubiquitous, expanded tumor-derived TCRs were more frequently observed in blood at resection than at follow-up.

The time point is: blood at routine non-recurrence follow-up after resection. Without sorting, whole RNA was sequenced from tumor, nontumor lung or frozen PBMC. The specimen comprised PBMCs, sampled at follow-up. This clonotype originated in a male donor with early-stage non-small cell lung cancer.

The CDR3 DNA is TGCGCCAGCAGCTTCGGACAGGACCCCTACGAGCAGTACTTC. Translating gives CASSFGQDPYEQYF. The chain is built from TRBV5-1 and TRBJ2-7, with TRBD1 identical over 7 bases. Losses at the gene ends were 2 bases for V and 2 bases for J; bases not matched to a gene: 4. Germline values: CDR1 SGHRS, CDR2 YFSETQ. The CDR3 has 14 residues.